Below are 10 T cell receptor beta chains sequenced from a single sample in a study of blood T cell repertoires in COVID-19. The assay was immunoSEQ multiplex PCR, and TCRdb's table has in-frame clones only and misses some. The data contain 55,000 to 80,000 clones, 65% to 85% of them singletons. Sequencing was carried out using peripheral blood. The receptor source for this set is a human donor in a cohort sampled during active COVID-19.

The CDR3 nucleotides read TGTGCCAGCACGACAGGGGGCGAGGAGACCCAGTACTTC. Amino acid sequence: CASTTGGEETQYF. This rearrangement joins TRBV5-6 to TRBJ2-5; 10 bases line up with TRBD1. The CDR3 spans 13 residues. Germline V gene lookup returns CDR1 SGHDT and CDR2 YYEEEE. Unmatched junction bases numbered 4, after V lost 6 bases and J lost 5 bases.

The V and J genes are TRBV28 and TRBJ1-6; 7 bases align to TRBD1. This CDR3 has 18 amino acids. CDR1 and CDR2 (germline): MDHEN, SYDVKM. V lost 5 bases and J lost 0; bases outside the gene matches: 10. The CDR3 spells CASSISTGLGSYNSPLHF. CDR3 DNA sequence: TGTGCCAGCAGTATCTCGACAGGGTTGGGCTCCTATAATTCACCCCTCCACTTT.

The V and J genes are TRBV10-3 and TRBJ1-5, with 9 nucleotides matching TRBD1. V lost 10 bases and J lost 0; bases outside the gene matches: 16. The CDR3 sequence is 18 residues long. CDR1 is ENHRY, CDR2 SYGVKD, per germline. CDR3 coding DNA: TGTGCCAGCCACCTGGGACAGGGAGGGGGAGATAGCAATCAGCCCCAGCATTTT. Its protein product is CASHLGQGGGDSNQPQHF.

The chain has TRBV10-3 and TRBJ2-3; 10 bases agree with TRBD2. V shed 1 base, J shed 4 bases, and the junction held 8 bases outside the gene matches. The CDR3 length is 17 residues. Germline CDR1 reads ENHRY; CDR2 reads SYGVKD. Written as DNA, the CDR3 is TGTGCCATCAGTGAGTTAGCTAGCGGGAGTTTGGCAGATACGCAGTATTTT. Encoded protein: CAISELASGSLADTQYF.

V is TRBV4-1 and J is TRBJ1-5; D is unclear. The ends were cut back, 1 base at V and 7 bases at J, with 11 bases in the middle. Germline V gives CDR1 MGHRA, CDR2 YSYEKL. The CDR3 contains 14 residues. The CDR3 nucleotides read TGCGCCAGCAGCCAAGGGGGTACGGGACAGCCCCAGCATTTT. This gives the protein CASSQGGTGQPQHF.

This clone was detected a few times. The chain has TRBV27 and TRBJ2-2; TRBD2 matches at 12 bases. V dropped 6 bases and J dropped 6; count of bases not matched to a gene: 5. The germline V gene encodes CDR1 MNHEY and CDR2 SMNVEV (reference sequence). The CDR3 consists of 15 residues. The CDR3 DNA follows: TGTGCCAGCAGCCCTAGCGGGGGGGCCCCCGGGGAGCTGTTTTTT. Amino acid sequence: CASSPSGGAPGELFF.

The chain combines TRBV19 with TRBJ2-7; 9 bases agree with TRBD2. Germline V gene sequence: CDR1 LNHDA, CDR2 SQIVND (reference sequence). V was pared by 3 bases and J by 3 bases, with 6 bases of the junction left unmatched. The CDR3 is 15 residues long. This CDR3 reads CASSISASGVYEQYF. The DNA for the CDR3 is TGTGCCAGTAGTATCTCGGCTAGCGGGGTCTACGAGCAGTACTTC.

The V call is TRBV2, the J call TRBJ1-5; no clear D gene. The CDR3 runs to 14 residues. The germline V gene has CDR1 SNHLY and CDR2 FYNNEI. The ends were cut back, 6 bases at V and 6 bases at J, with 15 bases in the middle. The CDR3 sequence: CASSTLERVQPQHF. The DNA of the CDR3 is TGTGCCAGCAGCACCCTTGAACGGGTTCAGCCCCAGCATTTT.

V is TRBV19 and J is TRBJ1-4; no definite D call. The ends were cut back, 7 bases at V and 7 bases at J, with 16 bases in the middle. The germline gives CDR1 LNHDA, CDR2 SQIVND (reference sequence). This CDR3 is 14 amino acids long. CDR3 sequence: CASKMGGMSEKLFF. For the CDR3, the DNA is TGTGCCAGTAAGATGGGAGGGATGAGTGAAAAACTGTTTTTT.

The J gene is TRBJ1-4, the V gene TRBV27, with D tentatively TRBD1 (6 bases). CDR3 size: 17 residues. V dropped 2 bases and J dropped 1 base, with 14 bases sitting between them. Per the germline V gene, CDR1 is MNHEY and CDR2 is SMNVEV (reference sequence). The chain's CDR3 is CASSLRGTTRTNEKLFF. The CDR3 nucleotides are TGTGCCAGCAGTTTAAGGGGGACCACGAGAACTAATGAAAAACTGTTTTTT.